Shown below are 3 T cell receptor beta chains from a single sample sequenced in a study of T cell responses to AZD1222 COVID-19 vaccine. The method was immunoSEQ multiplex PCR; TCRdb's version includes in-frame clones alone and lacks a portion of them. The sample has 150,000 or so clones; 80% to 90% are singletons. The starting material was peripheral blood, obtained on day 0 of MenACWY control vaccination. The origin of the receptors is an adult in good health.

This chain connects TRBV7-3 to TRBJ2-7, with D perhaps being TRBD1 or TRBD2 (5 bases each). Trimming removed 5 bases at V and 0 bases at J, with 8 bases between. The CDR3 spans 13 residues. Germline V CDR1 and CDR2: SGHTA, FQGTGA. The CDR3 nucleotides are TGTGCCAGCAGCCGGGACGCCTCCTACGAGCAGTACTTC. It encodes CASSRDASYEQYF.

This rearrangement joins TRBV2 to TRBJ2-1; 8 bases are shared with TRBD2. The germline gives CDR1 SNHLY, CDR2 FYNNEI. The CDR3 is 13 residues long. V gave up 6 bases and J gave up 7 bases; unmatched junction bases: 5. The CDR3 loop reads CASSREGSNEQFF. The CDR3 DNA reads as TGTGCCAGCAGCCGGGAGGGGAGTAATGAGCAGTTCTTC.

V usage is TRBV28 and J usage is TRBJ2-2; perhaps TRBD2 as D (6 bases). Germline V gene lookup returns CDR1 MDHEN and CDR2 SYDVKM. Between the trimmed V and J ends, which lost 3 bases and 2 bases, there was a span of 10 bases. This CDR3 region has 15 residues. The CDR3 spells CASSLILANTGELFF. CDR3 DNA: TGTGCCAGCAGTTTGATACTAGCTAACACCGGGGAGCTGTTTTTT.